The source of this T cell receptor (beta chain) is a study of tumor-infiltrating lymphocytes in oesophageal squamous cell carcinoma. TCRdb used MiXCR to reprocess the PCR reads, holding one entry per CDR3 protein. Among around 22,000 distinct CDR3 sequences, about a third were seen once, and the ten largest hold 15% to 20%. This clonotype was counted many times. Germline V gene sequence: CDR1 MDHEN, CDR2 SYDVKM. The CDR3 consists of 13 residues. J gave up 4 bases and V 6 bases, and 5 bases lay outside the gene matches. The chain links TRBV28 to TRBJ1-2; 7 positions match TRBD1. The sequenced material came from esophageal tumor tissue. The source is a female donor with esophageal squamous cell carcinoma. DNA for the CDR3: TGTGCCAGCAGACCGGGACAGCTCTATGGCTACACCTTC. Translated, it gives CASRPGQLYGYTF.